Presented here are 25 T cell receptor beta chains from one specimen sequenced in a study of CD8 T cells in Susac syndrome. RNA was extracted with the RNeasy kit, and a quantity of about 0.45 to 1 ug was reverse transcribed using random hexamers. TCRdb called the immunoSEQ multiplex PCR reads again in MiXCR, with one record for every CDR3 protein. The repertoire consists of over 150,000 distinct CDR3 sequences, with 80% to 95% occurring once and the leading ten covering roughly 0.098%. Sequencing was done on a sample of CD4+ T cells from PBMCs. The receptors originated from a human donor with multiple sclerosis.

This chain uses TRBV18 with TRBJ1-1, with TRBD1 matching over 9 bases. Germline trimming cut 2 bases from V and 3 bases from J; bases unmatched to any gene: 4. The CDR3 extends over 15 amino acids. Germline CDR1 is KGHSH and CDR2 is LQKENI. CDR3 loop: CASSPMTGGYTEAFF. DNA for the CDR3: TGTGCCAGCTCACCAATGACAGGGGGATACACTGAAGCTTTCTTT.

This clonotype has only one observation. CDR3 residues: CASSHSGSRGNEQFF. CDR3 bases: TGTGCCAGCAGCCATAGCGGGAGTAGGGGCAATGAGCAGTTCTTC. The chain recombines TRBV4-2 with TRBJ2-1, with 9 bases aligning to TRBD2. CDR3 length equals 15 residues. Germline CDR1 LGHNA, CDR2 YNFKEQ. Trimming removed 3 bases from V and 6 bases from J; junction bases left unmatched: 6.

The rearrangement links TRBV30 to TRBJ1-4, with 7 bases lining up with TRBD1. There are 13 residues in the CDR3. The V and J ends lost 5 bases and 7 bases, in that order; junction bases with no gene match: 7. Germline assignment: CDR1 GTSNPN and CDR2 SVGIG (reference sequence). Here the CDR3 DNA reads TGTGCCTGGTCTCCAGGGGGACCTGAAAAACTGTTTTTT. As protein: CAWSPGGPEKLFF.

The J gene is TRBJ2-1, the V gene TRBV5-6; 7 bases are shared with TRBD1. Germline CDR1 and CDR2: SGHDT and YYEEEE. The CDR3 covers 17 residues. The V gene end was trimmed by 0 bases and the J gene end by 2 bases; junction bases not matched to a gene: 8. The CDR3 protein is CASSLEVGQITYNEQFF. The CDR3 region has the DNA TGTGCCAGCAGCTTGGAGGTGGGACAGATCACCTACAATGAGCAGTTCTTC.

The chain uses TRBV5-6 and TRBJ2-3; D perhaps matches TRBD2 (7 bases). The CDR3 is made up of 13 amino acids. Per germline, CDR1 SGHDT and CDR2 YYEEEE. V lost 10 bases and J 6 bases, leaving 18 bases between the germline ends. For the CDR3, the DNA is TGTGCCGGAACTTGGGGGGGCAAGGATACGCAGTATTTT. This codes for CAGTWGGKDTQYF.

J is TRBJ1-1 and V is TRBV3-1; D unclear. The germline CDR1 and CDR2 sequences are LGHDT and YNNKEL (reference sequence). The ends were cut back, 7 bases at V and 1 base at J, with 13 bases in the middle. The CDR3 spans 14 residues. DNA of the CDR3: TGTGCCAGCACCGAAGGCCCGGGGAACACTGAAGCTTTCTTT. Protein sequence: CASTEGPGNTEAFF.

The chain recombines TRBV5-1 with TRBJ2-6; D uncertain. V was trimmed by 6 bases and J by 1 base, leaving 11 bases between them. This CDR3 has 15 residues. CDR1 and CDR2 from the germline V gene are SGHRS and YFSETQ. The chain's CDR3 is CASNPPESGANVLTF. CDR3 nucleotide sequence: TGCGCCAGCAACCCACCAGAGTCTGGGGCCAACGTCCTGACTTTC.

V usage is TRBV18 and J usage is TRBJ2-6; TRBD2 might be the D (6 bases). The ends were cut back, 1 base at V and 2 bases at J, with 15 bases in the middle. The CDR3 totals 18 residues. The germline CDR1 and CDR2 sequences are KGHSH and LQKENI. The CDR3 loop reads CASSPRNSGTAGANVLTF. CDR3 in DNA: TGTGCCAGCTCACCACGTAACAGTGGGACTGCTGGGGCCAACGTCCTGACTTTC.

The V gene is TRBV10-2, the J gene TRBJ2-7, with D unclear. Per germline, CDR1 WSHSY and CDR2 SAAADI. With 6 bases removed from V and 5 bases from J, the gap between germline ends came to 8 bases. This CDR3 has 11 residues. CDR3 region: CASSRWDEQYF. DNA for the CDR3: TGCGCCAGCAGCCGGTGGGACGAGCAGTACTTC.

J is TRBJ1-6 and V is TRBV20-1; 8 bases match TRBD1. The CDR3 has 16 residues. The junction had 8 bases not matched to a gene; V was cut back by 6 bases and J by 1 base. Germline CDR1 and CDR2: DFQATT and SNEGSKA (reference sequence). CDR3 DNA sequence: TGCAGTGCCATAAGGACAGGGAGGTCCTATAATTCACCCCTCCACTTT. This encodes CSAIRTGRSYNSPLHF.

The V gene is TRBV3-1, the J gene TRBJ2-3; 8 positions match TRBD2. Germline V gene sequence: CDR1 LGHDT, CDR2 YNNKEL (reference sequence). The CDR3 runs to 16 residues. Trimming cost V 2 bases and J 5 bases; bases outside gene matches: 9. Written as DNA, the CDR3 is TGTGCCAGCAGCCAAAATCCCGGGGGGGCCGGAGATACGCAGTATTTT. Its translation is CASSQNPGGAGDTQYF.

The chain uses TRBV19 and TRBJ1-1; no clear D gene. The CDR3 is 13 amino acids. The germline gives CDR1 LNHDA, CDR2 SQIVND (reference sequence). The V and J ends lost 0 bases and 5 bases respectively, with 7 bases between them. The CDR3 loop is CASSIEPGTEAFF. The CDR3 coding sequence is TGTGCCAGTAGTATAGAACCCGGGACTGAAGCTTTCTTT.

This chain links TRBV3-1 with TRBJ2-7; D tentatively reads TRBD1 or TRBD2 (5 bases each). The CDR3 has 15 amino acids. V was trimmed by 1 base and J by 4 bases, leaving 14 bases between them. Per the germline V gene, CDR1 is LGHDT and CDR2 is YNNKEL (reference sequence). The CDR3 DNA is TGTGCCAGCAGCCAAGGACACGGGACCCGATACGAGCAGTACTTC. It translates to CASSQGHGTRYEQYF.

The rearrangement joins TRBV28 to TRBJ2-4; tentatively, D is TRBD2 (5 bases). This CDR3 is built from 17 residues. Between the trimmed V and J ends, which lost 2 bases and 6 bases, there was a span of 20 bases. The germline V gene has CDR1 MDHEN and CDR2 SYDVKM. The CDR3 region has the DNA TGTGCCAGCAGTTTAACGGCGGGTGGGATTTATGGAAACATTCAGTACTTC. Translation: CASSLTAGGIYGNIQYF.

This clonotype was observed once. The CDR3 sequence: CASSIASGSSGANVLTF. CDR3 sequence (DNA): TGTGCCAGTAGTATAGCTAGCGGGAGCTCTGGGGCCAACGTCCTGACTTTC. The chain uses TRBV19 and TRBJ2-6; TRBD2 aligns across 10 bases. Germline V gene data show CDR1 as LNHDA and CDR2 as SQIVND (reference sequence). V trimming: 1 base; J trimming: 0 bases; junction bases outside the gene matches: 0. The CDR3 extends over 17 amino acids.

The gene calls are TRBV12-3 or TRBV12-4 and TRBJ2-3, with 10 bases matching TRBD1. The CDR3 sequence is 15 residues long. Germline trimming cut 2 bases from V and 6 bases from J; bases unmatched to any gene: 5. This CDR3 reads CASSLSGTGADTQYF. The DNA of the CDR3 is TGTGCCAGCAGTTTATCCGGGACAGGGGCGGATACGCAGTATTTT.

The chain combines TRBV2 with TRBJ2-1, with 8 nucleotides matching TRBD2. Germline V gene data show CDR1 as SNHLY and CDR2 as FYNNEI. The CDR3 has 14 amino acids. V was clipped by 11 bases and J by 5 bases; unmatched bases: 11. The CDR3 DNA follows: TGTGCCTCCAGGTGGCGGGGGGCGGACAATGAGCAGTTCTTC. This codes for CASRWRGADNEQFF.

DNA for the CDR3: TGTGCCACCAGTGATTTGGGGACTAGCGGCACAGATACGCAGTATTTT. As protein: CATSDLGTSGTDTQYF. This chain links TRBV24-1 with TRBJ2-3, with TRBD2 identical over 10 bases. The CDR3 is made up of 16 amino acids. V dropped 0 bases and J dropped 1; count of bases not matched to a gene: 0. Germline V gene data show CDR1 as KGHDR and CDR2 as SFDVKD.

For the CDR3, the DNA is TGTGCCAGTAGTAGCGGACACACCTTGGCGGAGACCCAGTACTTC. Its protein is CASSSGHTLAETQYF. V is TRBV19 and J is TRBJ2-5, with D perhaps matching TRBD1 (5 bases). The V end lost 4 bases, the J end lost 5 bases, and 17 bases lay between the germline ends. CDR1 is LNHDA and CDR2 is SQIVND in the germline V gene (reference sequence). The CDR3 sequence is 15 residues long.

The V call is TRBV28, the J call TRBJ1-2, with D hard to call. Germline values: CDR1 MDHEN, CDR2 SYDVKM. Trimming removed 3 bases from V and 8 bases from J, with 16 bases in between. The CDR3 is 14 residues long. This chain's CDR3 is CASSLGAGERGYTF. The CDR3 bases are TGTGCCAGCAGTTTGGGCGCTGGGGAGAGGGGCTACACCTTC.

This clonotype has a single count. J is TRBJ2-4 and V is TRBV5-1; possible D gene TRBD1, 5 bases. CDR1 is SGHRS and CDR2 is YFSETQ in the germline V gene. Trimming took off 2 bases at V and 7 bases at J, with 10 bases between the two ends. The CDR3 totals 13 residues. This chain's CDR3 is CASSFSAGNIQYF. The CDR3 DNA sequence: TGCGCCAGCAGCTTTAGTGCAGGGAACATTCAGTACTTC. Drawing the rest from reference TRBV5-1 and TRBJ2-4, the complete variable domain is KAGVTQTPRYLIKTRGQQVTLSCSPISGHRSVSWYQQTPGQGLQFLFEYFSETQRNKGNFPGRFSGRQFSNSRSEMNVSTLELGDSALYLCASSFSAGNIQYFGAGTRLSVL.

This clonotype showed up just once. The chain employs TRBV5-1 and TRBJ1-2; 12 nucleotides agree with TRBD1. Unmatched junction bases numbered 14, after V lost 4 bases and J lost 7 bases. Germline loops: CDR1 SGHRS, CDR2 YFSETQ. The CDR3 length is 17 residues. This CDR3 reads CASSLNQGQGASGGYTF. The DNA for the CDR3 is TGCGCCAGCAGCCTCAACCAGGGACAGGGGGCGTCGGGTGGCTACACCTTC.

The chain has TRBV20-1 and TRBJ2-1, with TRBD1 matching over 8 bases. CDR1 is DFQATT and CDR2 is SNEGSKA in the germline V gene (reference sequence). Trimming removed 4 bases from V and 5 bases from J; junction bases left unmatched: 10. The CDR3 is 15 amino acids. The CDR3 coding sequence is TGCAGTGCTACCCCGGGGGACAGGATTAACAATGAGCAGTTCTTC. Its protein product is CSATPGDRINNEQFF.

This sequence joins TRBV30 and TRBJ2-3; D is uncertain. The CDR3 totals 15 residues. V was trimmed by 2 bases and J by 3 bases, leaving 15 bases between them. CDR1 is GTSNPN, CDR2 SVGIG, per germline (reference sequence). The CDR3 is CAWSLGSARTDTQYF. CDR3 in DNA: TGTGCCTGGAGTTTGGGCAGCGCCCGAACAGATACGCAGTATTTT.

This chain joins TRBV18 and TRBJ1-5; D is unclear. The V end was cut by 3 bases, the J end by 5 bases, with 8 bases between. This CDR3 is built from 13 residues. Germline CDR1 reads KGHSH; CDR2 reads LQKENI. The CDR3 spells CASSPGGDQPQHF. The CDR3 nucleotides are TGTGCCAGCTCACCCGGCGGGGATCAGCCCCAGCATTTT.